This TCR beta chain was retrieved from a study of shared clonotypes between healthy human individuals. Sequencing used immunoSEQ multiplex PCR; TCRdb keeps in-frame clones, though not all of them. The sample includes 1,500,000 or so clones, around 98.5% of them seen just once. The V end lost 3 bases, the J end lost 5 bases, and 9 bases lay between the germline ends. The CDR3 spans 13 residues. Germline V CDR1 and CDR2: MRHNA, SNTAGT. This chain links TRBV6-4 with TRBJ2-3; D remains ambiguous. Sample: naive CD4+ T cells sorted from blood. The subset is: CD45RA+ positively selected. The sequence derives from a man aged 25 to 40 in good health. The CDR3 nucleotides read TGTGCCAGCAGTGAACGAGCTATAGATACGCAGTATTTT. Protein sequence: CASSERAIDTQYF.